The 8 T cell receptor beta chains below were found in one sample sequenced in a study of cytotoxic CD8 clonotypes in ibrutinib-treated CLL. Method: immunoSEQ multiplex PCR; TCRdb's copy keeps in-frame clones and lacks some. The sample lists 55,000 to 80,000 clones, 45% to 60% occurring once. Sequenced here: PBMCs, sampled after 12 months of ibrutinib treatment. Receptor source: a human donor with chronic lymphocytic leukemia.

Ten or more counts support this clone. CDR3 nucleotides: TGTGCCAGTAGCCGGGACGGGACCTATGGCTACACCTTC. Amino acids: CASSRDGTYGYTF. The gene calls are TRBV19 and TRBJ1-2, with a tentative D call TRBD1 (5 bases). CDR3 length: 13 amino acids. The germline V and J ends were trimmed by 6 bases and 4 bases, with 12 bases remaining between them. Germline lookup yields CDR1 LNHDA and CDR2 SQIVND (reference sequence).

This clone showed up just a few times. The chain employs TRBV5-1 and TRBJ2-1; D perhaps matches TRBD1 (6 bases). Germline-derived CDR1 and CDR2 are SGHRS and YFSETQ. Trimming took 5 bases from V and 6 from J, leaving 6 bases between them. CDR3 length: 11 residues. CDR3 nucleotide sequence: TGCGCCAGCAGGGACAGCAATGAGCAGTTCTTC. Amino acids: CASRDSNEQFF.

This clone was seen a few times. The V gene is TRBV7-9, the J gene TRBJ2-7, with TRBD1 as a possible D gene (5 bases). V was shortened by 3 bases and J by 6 bases, with 12 bases between the two germline ends. Germline V lookup: CDR1 SEHNR, CDR2 FQNEAQ (reference sequence). The CDR3 sequence is 13 residues long. The CDR3 DNA reads TGTGCCAGCAGCTTTTCCAGGGATAGCGAGCAGTACGTC. Amino acid sequence: CASSFSRDSEQYV.

The genes are TRBV19 and TRBJ2-5; 12 nucleotides match TRBD1. V was pared by 5 bases and J by 5 bases, with 3 bases of the junction left unmatched. CDR3 length equals 14 residues. CDR1 is LNHDA and CDR2 is SQIVND in the germline V gene (reference sequence). As DNA, the CDR3 is TGTGCCAGTAGTTGGGACAGGGGGCAGGAGACCCAGTACTTC. Translating gives CASSWDRGQETQYF.

This clone was detected ten times or more. The J gene is TRBJ2-7, the V gene TRBV2; 8 nucleotides line up with TRBD1. J lost 2 bases, V lost 5 bases, and 8 bases had no gene match. The CDR3 has 15 residues. Germline CDR1 is SNHLY and CDR2 is FYNNEI. The CDR3 DNA reads as TGTGCCAGCAGTTTTGACAGGGGAACTACCTACGAGCAGTACGTC. Translation gives CASSFDRGTTYEQYV.

The genes are TRBV6-5 and TRBJ2-7; D gene uncertain. Germline CDR1 and CDR2: MNHEY and SVGAGI. V was clipped by 5 bases and J by 3 bases, with 5 bases between them. This CDR3 comprises 11 residues. Here the CDR3 reads CASSEYYEQYF. The DNA for the CDR3 is TGTGCCAGCAGTGAATACTACGAGCAGTACTTC.

This clone has a handful of counts. The junction departs from the called germline gene at one end, perhaps through a read error. The chain carries TRBV10-3 and TRBJ1-1; D possibly corresponds to TRBD1 (5 bases). CDR1 and CDR2 (germline): ENHRY, SYGVKD. The CDR3 runs 15 residues. The chain's CDR3 is CASSYSFTGGTEAFF. CDR3 DNA sequence: TGTGCCAGCAGTTACTCGTTTACAGGAGGAACTGAAGCTTTCTTT.

This sequence joins TRBV5-4 and TRBJ1-5, with D unclear. Germline V gene sequence: CDR1 SGHNT, CDR2 YYREEE (reference sequence). The CDR3 runs to 11 residues. The V and J ends lost 4 bases and 8 bases respectively, with 7 bases between them. The CDR3 reads CASSGVEPQHF. As DNA, the CDR3 is TGTGCCAGCAGCGGGGTCGAGCCCCAGCATTTT.